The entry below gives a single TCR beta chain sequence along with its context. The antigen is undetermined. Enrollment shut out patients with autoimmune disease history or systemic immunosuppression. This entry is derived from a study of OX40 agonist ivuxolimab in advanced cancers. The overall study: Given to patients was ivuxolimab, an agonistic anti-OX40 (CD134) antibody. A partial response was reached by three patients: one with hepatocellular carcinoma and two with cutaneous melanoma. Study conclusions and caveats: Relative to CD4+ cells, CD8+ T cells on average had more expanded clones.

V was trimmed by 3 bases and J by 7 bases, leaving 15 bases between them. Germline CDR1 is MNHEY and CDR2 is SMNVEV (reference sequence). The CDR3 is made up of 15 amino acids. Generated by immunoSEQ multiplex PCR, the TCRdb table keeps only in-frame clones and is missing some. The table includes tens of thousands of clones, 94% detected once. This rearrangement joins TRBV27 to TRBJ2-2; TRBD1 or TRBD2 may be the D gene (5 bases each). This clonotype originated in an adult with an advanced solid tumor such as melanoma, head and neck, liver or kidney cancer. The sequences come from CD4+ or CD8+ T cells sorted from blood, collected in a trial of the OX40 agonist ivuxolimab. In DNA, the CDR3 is TGTGCCAGCAGTTTCTTTGAGGCGAGGGGCGGGGAGCTGTTTTTT. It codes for CASSFFEARGGELFF.